This T cell receptor beta chain comes out of a study of CD8 T cells in Susac syndrome (dated by TCRdb to about 2019). Regarding the research as a whole: Repertoire sequencing was used to test whether CD8+ T cell activation and differentiation in Susac syndrome was antigen driven. The clonality of the CD8+ T cell repertoire was compared across more than 9 healthy donors, some 14 Susac syndrome patients and around 15 multiple sclerosis patients.

Peripheral blood CD8+ and CD4+ T cells from healthy donors, Susac syndrome patients and multiple sclerosis patients were profiled using high-throughput TCR beta sequencing. The multiple sclerosis controls were treatment-naive patients whose relapsing-remitting disease, either stable or active, fulfilled the revised McDonald criteria. Bulk CD8+ and CD4+ T cells were purified magnetically by negative isolation, whereas CD8+ TEMRA cells were enriched by FACS. Blood was drawn into EDTA tubes, processed within 24 hours, and PBMCs were isolated by density gradient centrifugation. PBMCs intended for TCR sequencing were cryopreserved in liquid nitrogen and thawed later in a water bath at 37 degrees C. Purity of sorted or isolated CD4+, CD8+ and CD8+ TEMRA cells was at least 90%. For this clonotype: The antigen this receptor binds is unknown. No qualities accompany the bases; no much larger clone lies one base away.

The CDR3 contains 12 residues, cysteine and phenylalanine counted. Only CDR3 DNA remains: 36 bases, in frame from the first base. The germline V gene (reference sequence) gives CDR1 as LNHDA and CDR2 as SQIVND. V is shortened by 4 bases, J by 7 bases, and the region joining them spans 7 bases. Results and caveats for the whole study, not just this receptor: The number of individuals in the TCR sequencing and HLA analysis was acknowledged as relatively small.

RNA was extracted using the RNeasy kit, and about 0.5 to 1 ug of the RNA was reverse transcribed with random hexamers. The immunoSEQ multiplex PCR assay, covering 54 Vbeta and 13 Jbeta segments, was used to amplify TCR beta CDR3 regions. PCR amplification bias was corrected using a synthetic template baseline for primer optimization and computational correction. Regarding the original processing steps: Reads were assigned to V, D and J genes according to IMGT and analyzed in immunoSEQ Analyzer, with only productive sequences retained. To calculate clonality, Shannon entropy was normalized by log2 of the number of productive unique sequences and then subtracted from one. Public and private clones were assessed among the 100 most prevalent clones of each patient and control. Clones were defined as Susac-specific when absent from the healthy and MS cohorts, from about 1,100 published viral clones and from other ImmuneACCESS disease sequences. TCRdb itself trimmed the public reads at Q25 with fastp, ran MiXCR and retained productive beta chains. CDR3 protein sequences are deduplicated, and each keeps its most common genes and DNA. What appears here as the V and J calls and clone size reflects TCRdb's work, not the paper's. This sample is represented by roughly 120,000 distinct CDR3 sequences; more than 80% of them were singletons. The ten most abundant clones make up roughly 0.33% of the sample.

Sequenced input: CD8+ T cells from PBMCs. The rearranged chain carries TRBV19 and TRBJ1-4; there is no confident call for the D gene. The sequence was obtained from a human donor with multiple sclerosis. CDR3 region: CASSTDGEKLFF. The bases are TGTGCCAGTAGTACGGACGGTGAAAAACTGTTTTTT. Full variable domain (CDR3 extended with the reference TRBV19 and TRBJ1-4 proteins): DGGITQSPKYLFRKEGQNVTLSCEQNLNHDAMYWYRQDPGQGLRLIYYSQIVNDFQKGDIAEGYSVSREKKESFPLTVTSAQKNPTAFYLCASSTDGEKLFFGSGTQLSVL.